The 20 T cell receptor beta chains presented below share a single source sample, sequenced in a study of T-cell reconstitution after alpha-beta-depleted transplantation in children. TCRbeta library construction was performed incorporating unique molecular identifiers. Each CDR3 protein gets one entry after TCRdb re-called the PCR reads with MiXCR. The table includes around 380,000 distinct CDR3 sequences, about a tenth detected once. The sample in question was PBMCs from the stem cell graft donor, obtained from the stem cell graft. These receptor sequences come from a human donor who donated a stem cell graft to a child with acute myeloid leukemia.

The chain has TRBV2 and TRBJ2-7; D might be TRBD1 or TRBD2, each matching 5 bases. Germline CDR1 and CDR2: SNHLY and FYNNEI. The CDR3 extends over 12 amino acids. The V end was cut by 1 base, the J end by 6 bases, with 7 bases between. The CDR3 DNA reads TGTGCCAGCAGTGAAGTGGGGACCGAGCAGTACGTC. It is translated as CASSEVGTEQYV.

In its sample, this clonotype was seen many times. V and J are TRBV4-3 and TRBJ2-2; TRBD2 agrees at 11 bases. The CDR3 runs to 14 residues. Trimming removed 7 bases from V and 5 bases from J; junction bases left unmatched: 3. Germline CDR1 reads LGHNA; CDR2 reads YSLEER. In nucleotides, the CDR3 is TGCGCCAGCAAACTAGCGGGAGTTACCGGGGAGCTGTTTTTT. The encoded protein is CASKLAGVTGELFF.

This clonotype was observed many times. The chain carries TRBV20-1 and TRBJ2-5; TRBD2 matches at 7 bases. The CDR3 is 14 residues long. Germline CDR1 DFQATT, CDR2 SNEGSKA (reference sequence). V shed 2 bases, J shed 0 bases, and the junction held 3 bases outside the gene matches. The CDR3 DNA sequence: TGCAGTGCTAGACCTAGCGGCTACCAAGAGACCCAGTACTTC. The encoded protein is CSARPSGYQETQYF.

This clonotype was counted a few times. The chain combines TRBV5-1 with TRBJ2-3; unclear D gene. The CDR3 has 13 amino acids. Germline CDR1 reads SGHRS; CDR2 reads YFSETQ. V was trimmed by 7 bases and J by 2 bases, leaving 11 bases between them. Here the CDR3 reads CASGVTYTDTQYF. CDR3 bases: TGCGCCAGCGGGGTTACGTACACAGATACGCAGTATTTT.

The chain links TRBV19 to TRBJ1-2; D uncertain. Trimming shortened V by 2 bases and J by 2 bases, and 9 bases separated the two germline ends. The CDR3 has 14 residues. Germline-derived CDR1 and CDR2 are LNHDA and SQIVND (reference sequence). The CDR3 bases are TGTGCCAGTAGTATAAGAGACGGAAACTATGGCTACACCTTC. This translates into CASSIRDGNYGYTF.

The V call is TRBV20-1, the J call TRBJ2-3; 11 bases align to TRBD2. The CDR3 totals 14 residues. Germline V gene data show CDR1 as DFQATT and CDR2 as SNEGSKA (reference sequence). J lost 5 bases, V lost 5 bases, and 6 bases had no gene match. CDR3 sequence reads: CSALAGGPGDTQYF. The DNA of the CDR3 is TGCAGTGCTTTAGCGGGAGGGCCGGGAGATACGCAGTATTTT.

This chain connects TRBV4-3 to TRBJ2-1; D is tentatively TRBD1 or TRBD2 (5 bases each). Per the germline V gene, CDR1 is LGHNA and CDR2 is YSLEER. V was cut by 1 base and J by 9 bases, with 10 bases left in between. The CDR3 runs to 13 residues. CDR3 region: CASSQGFGGEQFF. CDR3 nucleotide sequence: TGCGCCAGCAGCCAAGGATTTGGGGGTGAGCAGTTCTTC.

This clonotype was seen many times. The J gene is TRBJ1-2, the V gene TRBV3-1; a weak D match, TRBD1 (6 bases). V dropped 4 bases and J dropped 5 bases, with 14 bases sitting between them. The CDR3 is made up of 14 amino acids. Germline lookup yields CDR1 LGHDT and CDR2 YNNKEL (reference sequence). The CDR3 nucleotides are TGTGCCAGCAGCCCGGGGGCGTCAGAATATGGCTACACCTTC. This codes for CASSPGASEYGYTF. Combining the CDR3 with reference TRBV3-1 and TRBJ1-2 gives the whole variable domain DTAVSQTPKYLVTQMGNDKSIKCEQNLGHDTMYWYKQDSKKFLKIMFSYNNKELIINETVPNRFSPKSPDKAHLNLHINSLELGDSAVYFCASSPGASEYGYTFGSGTRLTVV.

This clonotype was counted a few times. The chain employs TRBV12-3 or TRBV12-4 and TRBJ2-1, with D possibly TRBD2 on 5 matching bases. The germline V and J ends were trimmed by 3 bases and 0 bases, with 9 bases remaining between them. The CDR3 sequence is 15 residues long. Here the CDR3 reads CASSFRSGSYNEQFF. The CDR3 DNA reads TGTGCCAGCAGTTTCAGGAGCGGCTCCTACAATGAGCAGTTCTTC.

CDR3 residues: CSATNGGQPQHF. The CDR3 bases are TGCAGTGCCACGAACGGAGGTCAGCCCCAGCATTTT. The V call is TRBV20-1, the J call TRBJ1-5; D ambiguous. V was pared by 6 bases and J by 6 bases, with 12 bases between. CDR3 length: 12 amino acids. Germline CDR1 reads DFQATT; CDR2 reads SNEGSKA (reference sequence).

This clonotype occurred a few times. This chain links TRBV30 with TRBJ2-1, with 10 bases identical to TRBD1. The CDR3 spans 15 residues. Trimming at V came to 0 bases and at J to 9 bases, leaving 8 bases not matched to a gene. The germline V gene has CDR1 GTSNPN and CDR2 SVGIG (reference sequence). The CDR3, as DNA: TGTGCCTGGAGTGTATGGGGGACAGGGGTAAGTGAGCAGTTCTTC. Translated, it gives CAWSVWGTGVSEQFF. The entire variable domain, with the rest obtained from reference TRBV30 and TRBJ2-1, is as follows: SQTIHQWPATLVQPVGSPLSLECTVEGTSNPNLYWYRQAAGRGLQLLFYSVGIGQISSEVPQNLSASRPQDRQFILSSKKLLLSDSGFYLCAWSVWGTGVSEQFFGPGTRLTVL.

This clonotype was detected once. At one end the junction does not follow the germline gene, possibly because of a read error. The chain links TRBV20-1 to TRBJ2-1; 12 bases match TRBD2. Germline CDR1 and CDR2: DFQATT and SNEGSKA (reference sequence). The CDR3 has 16 residues. The CDR3 nucleotides are TGCTGTGCTAACAAAGGACTAGCGGGAAGGTCCAATGAGCAGTTCTTC. Its translation is CCANKGLAGRSNEQFF.

The chain carries TRBV5-1 and TRBJ1-2; D remains unclear. The ends were cut back, 7 bases at V and 7 bases at J, with 5 bases in the middle. CDR1 is SGHRS and CDR2 is YFSETQ in the germline V gene. This CDR3 contains 9 residues. The CDR3 spells CASHPGYTF. CDR3 bases: TGCGCCAGCCATCCTGGCTACACCTTC.

The V and J genes are TRBV14 and TRBJ2-2; a weak D match, TRBD2 (5 bases). Germline values: CDR1 SGHDN, CDR2 FVKESK. V lost 1 base to trimming and J lost 5 bases, with 8 bases between them. The CDR3 has 14 amino acids. The CDR3 loop is CASSQVRGTGELFF. In DNA, the CDR3 is TGTGCCAGCAGCCAAGTCCGGGGAACCGGGGAGCTGTTTTTT.

This chain connects TRBV11-2 to TRBJ2-7; TRBD2 aligns across 14 bases. The CDR3 runs to 19 residues. Unmatched junction bases numbered 11, after V lost 4 bases and J lost 0 bases. In germline, CDR1 is SGHAT, CDR2 FQNNGV. In DNA, the CDR3 is TGTGCCAGCAGCTCAATCCCGGGACTAGCGGGAGTCTTCTCCTACGAGCAGTACTTC. Protein product: CASSSIPGLAGVFSYEQYF.

There are a few counts of this clonotype. The chain recombines TRBV20-1 with TRBJ2-4; no reliable D call. Looked up from germline, CDR1 is DFQATT and CDR2 is SNEGSKA (reference sequence). CDR3 length: 13 residues. The DNA for the CDR3 is TGCAGCGCTCTCGGGCCCCCCAAAAACATTCAGTACTTC. The encoded protein is CSALGPPKNIQYF.

There are a few counts of this clonotype. This sequence joins TRBV3-1 and TRBJ2-5; 9 nucleotides match TRBD2. J was trimmed by 1 base and V by 1 base; bases with no gene match: 10. This CDR3 has 18 amino acids. Germline lookup yields CDR1 LGHDT and CDR2 YNNKEL (reference sequence). Written as DNA, the CDR3 is TGTGCCAGCAGCCAAGGAGGGCGGGGGGGAGAGATCCAAGAGACCCAGTACTTC. Translated: CASSQGGRGGEIQETQYF.

The gene calls are TRBV7-9 and TRBJ2-7, with D perhaps TRBD2 (5 bases). Germline loops: CDR1 SEHNR, CDR2 FQNEAQ (reference sequence). This CDR3 contains 12 residues. With 5 bases removed from V and 7 bases from J, the gap between germline ends came to 12 bases. The CDR3 bases are TGTGCCAGCAGCAAACACGGGGAAGAGCAGTACTTC. This gives the protein CASSKHGEEQYF.

This clonotype was counted only a few times. The chain is built from TRBV12-3 or TRBV12-4 and TRBJ2-3; unclear D gene. This CDR3 region has 13 residues. V was pared by 6 bases and J by 4 bases, with 11 bases between. CDR3 loop: CASRPTFPDTQYF. The CDR3 bases are TGTGCCAGCAGGCCGACTTTCCCAGATACGCAGTATTTT.

The rearrangement links TRBV9 to TRBJ2-3; D call uncertain. CDR1 and CDR2 from the germline V gene are SGDLS and YYNGEE. This CDR3 has 18 residues. V dropped 0 bases and J dropped 0 bases, with 17 bases sitting between them. CDR3 sequence: CASSVAPPAITSTDTQYF. CDR3 sequence (DNA): TGTGCCAGCAGCGTAGCTCCCCCTGCGATTACTAGCACAGATACGCAGTATTTT.